The 25 T cell receptor beta chains below were found in one sample sequenced in a study of blood T cells in healthy people across ages. A second PCR of about 6 to 12 cycles used a sample-barcoded 5' primer and a J-beta primer mix. A single record per CDR3 protein comes from TCRdb applying MiXCR to the 5' RACE reads. The data show hundreds of thousands of distinct CDR3 sequences, roughly 58% seen once. The sequenced sample was blood. These receptors originate from a man between 60 and 75 years old in good health.

The V gene is TRBV11-2, the J gene TRBJ2-1; 14 bases map to TRBD2. The CDR3 is 22 amino acids. The V segment lost 0 bases and the J segment 0 bases; nucleotides outside the gene matches: 13. The germline gives CDR1 SGHAT, CDR2 FQNNGV. This CDR3 is CASSLDGWGLAGASGSYNEQFF. In DNA, the CDR3 is TGTGCCAGCAGCTTAGATGGTTGGGGACTAGCGGGGGCCTCCGGCTCCTACAATGAGCAGTTCTTC.

The rearrangement links TRBV2 to TRBJ2-1; tentatively, D is TRBD1 or TRBD2 (6 bases each). Trimming cost V 7 bases and J 2 bases, with 12 bases left between them. This CDR3 spans 14 amino acids. Germline assignment: CDR1 SNHLY and CDR2 FYNNEI. Here the CDR3 reads CASTPRGAYNEQFF. CDR3 DNA: TGTGCCAGCACCCCTAGGGGGGCCTACAATGAGCAGTTCTTC.

J is TRBJ2-5 and V is TRBV9; D not certain. This CDR3 contains 13 residues. Between the trimmed V and J ends, which lost 2 bases and 0 bases, there was a span of 5 bases. The germline V gene has CDR1 SGDLS and CDR2 YYNGEE. CDR3 protein: CASSVTNQETQYF. The CDR3, as DNA: TGTGCCAGCAGCGTGACAAACCAAGAGACCCAGTACTTC.

The genes are TRBV20-1 and TRBJ1-1; 9 nucleotides align to TRBD1. The CDR3 loop spans 14 amino acids. J gave up 5 bases and V 0 bases, and 4 bases lay outside the gene matches. The germline gives CDR1 DFQATT, CDR2 SNEGSKA (reference sequence). CDR3 sequence: CSAREGQGRTEAFF. CDR3 DNA sequence: TGCAGTGCTAGAGAAGGACAGGGGAGGACTGAAGCTTTCTTT.

V is TRBV5-1 and J is TRBJ2-1, with 14 positions matching TRBD2. Germline V gene lookup returns CDR1 SGHRS and CDR2 YFSETQ. CDR3 size: 16 residues. V trimming: 0 bases; J trimming: 7 bases; junction bases outside the gene matches: 3. The CDR3 loop is CASSLDRLAGGNEQFF. In DNA form, the CDR3 reads TGCGCCAGCAGCTTGGATCGACTAGCGGGAGGGAATGAGCAGTTCTTC. The full variable domain, rest sourced from reference TRBV5-1 and TRBJ2-1, is KAGVTQTPRYLIKTRGQQVTLSCSPISGHRSVSWYQQTPGQGLQFLFEYFSETQRNKGNFPGRFSGRQFSNSRSEMNVSTLELGDSALYLCASSLDRLAGGNEQFFGPGTRLTVL.

V and J are TRBV5-1 and TRBJ2-1; TRBD1 matches 7 bases. This CDR3 spans 14 amino acids. CDR1 is SGHRS and CDR2 is YFSETQ in the germline V gene. Trimming took 4 bases from V and 5 from J; bases not matched to a gene: 6. The CDR3 DNA follows: TGCGCCAGCAGCACCGGGGACAGAGACAATGAGCAGTTCTTC. It yields the protein CASSTGDRDNEQFF. The whole variable domain, filled in from reference TRBV5-1 and TRBJ2-1, reads KAGVTQTPRYLIKTRGQQVTLSCSPISGHRSVSWYQQTPGQGLQFLFEYFSETQRNKGNFPGRFSGRQFSNSRSEMNVSTLELGDSALYLCASSTGDRDNEQFFGPGTRLTVL.

The V and J genes are TRBV7-7 and TRBJ2-1, with D perhaps TRBD1 (6 bases). CDR1 and CDR2 (germline): SSHAT, FNYEAQ (reference sequence). This CDR3 is built from 14 residues. V shed 4 bases and J shed 5 bases, with 12 bases lying between them. CDR3 amino acids: CASSYEQGNNEQFF. For the CDR3, the DNA is TGTGCCAGCAGCTACGAACAGGGTAACAATGAGCAGTTCTTC.

J is TRBJ2-1 and V is TRBV6-5; a weak D match, TRBD1 (6 bases). Germline V gives CDR1 MNHEY, CDR2 SVGAGI. The CDR3 loop spans 12 amino acids. Trimming cost V 4 bases and J 15 bases, with 16 bases left between them. As DNA, the CDR3 is TGTGCCAGCAGTTCCGGGACACCCCCACGGTTCTTC. Amino acids: CASSSGTPPRFF.

The genes are TRBV2 and TRBJ2-7; the D is unclear. The CDR3 runs 12 residues. Trimming cost V 1 base and J 7 bases, with 8 bases left between them. Germline V gene sequence: CDR1 SNHLY, CDR2 FYNNEI. The CDR3 nucleotides read TGTGCCAGCAGTGAAGAGTCCAGAGAGCAGTACTTC. Its protein is CASSEESREQYF.

This chain joins TRBV12-3 or TRBV12-4 and TRBJ2-1; D is possibly TRBD2 (7 bases). The CDR3 sequence is 15 residues long. V was shortened by 6 bases and J by 2 bases, with 14 bases between the two germline ends. CDR3 loop: CASSSRGAPYNEQFF. The CDR3 bases are TGTGCCAGCAGCAGTCGGGGGGCCCCCTACAATGAGCAGTTCTTC.

A remark on this clonotype: The germline gene is not matched at one end of the junction; a read error may be the cause. The rearrangement joins TRBV5-1 to TRBJ2-5; 10 nucleotides match TRBD2. CDR1 is SGHRS and CDR2 is YFSETQ in the germline V gene. There are 15 residues in the CDR3. CDR3 coding DNA: TGCGTCAGCAGAACTAGCGGGGCCTTTGATGAGACCCAGTACTTC. Its protein product is CVSRTSGAFDETQYF.

The chain joins TRBV2 to TRBJ1-6; unclear D gene. This CDR3 spans 11 amino acids. Germline lookup yields CDR1 SNHLY and CDR2 FYNNEI. With 6 bases removed from V and 5 bases from J, the gap between germline ends came to 2 bases. The CDR3 protein is CASRDNSPLHF. The CDR3 DNA is TGTGCCAGCAGGGATAATTCACCCCTCCACTTT.

The rearrangement links TRBV27 to TRBJ2-4; a weak D match, TRBD1 (6 bases). The CDR3 has 15 residues. The germline V gene has CDR1 MNHEY and CDR2 SMNVEV (reference sequence). Trimming cost V 6 bases and J 6 bases, with 18 bases left between them. CDR3: CASSKDQGFGNIQYF. CDR3 sequence (DNA): TGTGCCAGCAGCAAAGACCAGGGGTTCGGAAACATTCAGTACTTC.

The rearrangement links TRBV5-1 to TRBJ1-2; D possibly corresponds to TRBD1 (5 bases). This CDR3 comprises 15 residues. The germline V and J ends were trimmed by 0 bases and 6 bases, with 15 bases remaining between them. Germline CDR1 reads SGHRS; CDR2 reads YFSETQ. The CDR3 protein is CASSLEGRPGDGYTF. In nucleotides, the CDR3 is TGCGCCAGCAGCTTGGAGGGACGGCCGGGAGATGGCTACACCTTC.

The V and J genes are TRBV29-1 and TRBJ2-1; 7 bases match TRBD2. Germline CDR1 and CDR2: SQVTM and ANQGSEA. CDR3 length equals 12 residues. V trimming: 8 bases; J trimming: 3 bases; junction bases outside the gene matches: 4. The CDR3 region is CSSWTSYNEQFF. CDR3 bases: TGCAGCTCCTGGACTAGCTACAATGAGCAGTTCTTC.

This chain uses TRBV2 with TRBJ2-3, with 12 bases identical to TRBD2. The CDR3 consists of 14 residues. Germline CDR1 reads SNHLY; CDR2 reads FYNNEI. With V trimmed by 6 bases and J by 7 bases, 5 bases remained unmatched. CDR3 residues: CASRLAGGQNTQYF. CDR3 DNA: TGTGCCAGCAGGCTAGCGGGGGGGCAAAATACGCAGTATTTT.

About this clonotype: A much bigger clone sits one base away, suggesting this may be a read error. V gene TRBV7-2 combines with J gene TRBJ2-1, with 8 bases that match TRBD2. The V and J ends lost 6 bases and 3 bases, in that order; junction bases with no gene match: 7. The CDR3 has 15 residues. Per the germline V gene, CDR1 is SGHTA and CDR2 is FQGNSA. This CDR3 reads CASRKTGGHYNEQFF. CDR3 nucleotide sequence: TGTGCCAGCAGGAAAACGGGGGGGCACTACAATGAGCAGTTCTTC.

The rearrangement links TRBV4-2 to TRBJ1-4; no clear D. The germline CDR1 and CDR2 sequences are LGHNA and YNFKEQ. Trimming removed 1 base at V and 7 bases at J, with 10 bases between. The CDR3 has 14 amino acids. CDR3 nucleotide sequence: TGTGCCAGCAGCCAAGGCGAGGCCCCTGAAAAACTGTTTTTT. Protein product: CASSQGEAPEKLFF.

The chain is built from TRBV7-2 and TRBJ2-5; TRBD2 is a possible D gene (6 bases). Germline lookup yields CDR1 SGHTA and CDR2 FQGNSA. The V end was cut by 5 bases, the J end by 5 bases, with 15 bases between. The length of the CDR3 is 14 residues. CDR3 amino acids: CASSEGTGGETQYF. The CDR3 DNA is TGTGCCAGCAGCGAGGGGACTGGCGGGGAGACCCAGTACTTC. Using reference TRBV7-2 and TRBJ2-5 for the parts outside the CDR3, the full variable domain is GAGVSQSPSNKVTEKGKDVELRCDPISGHTALYWYRQSLGQGLEFLIYFQGNSAPDKSGLPSDRFSAERTGGSVSTLTIQRTQQEDSAVYLCASSEGTGGETQYFGPGTRLLVL.

As concerns this clonotype: Mismatch with germline at one junction end may stem from a read error. The chain uses TRBV10-3 and TRBJ2-5, with TRBD1 as a possible D gene (5 bases). Germline CDR1 and CDR2: ENHRY and SYGVKD. The CDR3 consists of 13 residues. Here the CDR3 DNA reads TGTGCCATCAGGGGGCAGCAAGAAGAGACCCGGTTCTTC. This codes for CAIRGQQEETRFF.

In this sample, this clonotype turned up once. The chain couples TRBV20-1 to TRBJ2-5; D is undetermined. Germline V gene lookup returns CDR1 DFQATT and CDR2 SNEGSKA (reference sequence). The CDR3 runs 13 residues. V gave up 1 base and J gave up 2 bases, with 8 bases separating them. The CDR3 nucleotides read TGCAGTGCTAGAGCCGACAAACAAGAGACCCAGTACTTC. Translating gives CSARADKQETQYF.

V usage is TRBV4-1 and J usage is TRBJ2-5; D may match TRBD1 or TRBD2 (5 bases each). V was pared by 0 bases and J by 4 bases, with 12 bases between. Germline V CDR1 and CDR2: MGHRA, YSYEKL. The CDR3 covers 15 residues. The CDR3: CASSQDQGPGETQYF. The CDR3 coding sequence is TGCGCCAGCAGCCAAGATCAGGGACCCGGAGAGACCCAGTACTTC.

V is TRBV12-3 or TRBV12-4 and J is TRBJ2-3; a possible D gene is TRBD1 (5 bases). CDR3 length: 16 residues. Trimming stripped 1 base from V and 1 base from J, with 12 bases between. CDR3 nucleotide sequence: TGTGCCAGCAGTTTAGGTTCGGACATTCGCACAGATACGCAGTATTTT. Its translation is CASSLGSDIRTDTQYF.

This chain links TRBV4-2 with TRBJ2-2; perhaps TRBD2 as D (6 bases). The germline V and J ends were trimmed by 4 bases and 7 bases, with 16 bases remaining between them. Per the germline V gene, CDR1 is LGHNA and CDR2 is YNFKEQ. This CDR3 has 15 amino acids. CDR3 nucleotide sequence: TGTGCCAGCAGCCGAACCGGGGGAGAAGGCGGGGAGCTGTTTTTT. As protein: CASSRTGGEGGELFF.

This clonotype was seen more than once but under ten times. The V call is TRBV7-6, the J call TRBJ2-3; D ambiguous. The CDR3 consists of 12 residues. Germline values: CDR1 SGHVS, CDR2 FNYEAQ. V shed 5 bases and J shed 6 bases, with 9 bases lying between them. Here the CDR3 reads CASSRAVDTQYF. The CDR3 DNA reads as TGTGCCAGCAGCCGGGCGGTTGATACGCAGTATTTT.